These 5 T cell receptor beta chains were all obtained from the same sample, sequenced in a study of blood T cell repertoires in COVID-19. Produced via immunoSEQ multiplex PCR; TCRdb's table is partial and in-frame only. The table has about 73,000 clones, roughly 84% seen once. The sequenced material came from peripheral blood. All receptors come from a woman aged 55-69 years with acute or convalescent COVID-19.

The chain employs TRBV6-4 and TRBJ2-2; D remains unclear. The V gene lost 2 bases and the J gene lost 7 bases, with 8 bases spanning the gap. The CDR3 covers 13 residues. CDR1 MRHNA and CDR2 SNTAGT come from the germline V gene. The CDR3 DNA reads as TGTGCCAGCAGTGACCAGGCGAGCGGGGAGCTGTTTTTT. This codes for CASSDQASGELFF.

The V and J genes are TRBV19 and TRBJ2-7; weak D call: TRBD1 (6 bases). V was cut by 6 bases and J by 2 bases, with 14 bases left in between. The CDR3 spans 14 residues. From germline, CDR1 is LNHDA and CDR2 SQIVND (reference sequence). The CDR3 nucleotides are TGTGCCAGTAGCGGGACACGGACCACCTACGAGCAGTACTTC. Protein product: CASSGTRTTYEQYF.

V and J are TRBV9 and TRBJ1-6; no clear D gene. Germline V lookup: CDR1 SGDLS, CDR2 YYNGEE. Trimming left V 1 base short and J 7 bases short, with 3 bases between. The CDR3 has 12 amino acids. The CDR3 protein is CASSVLNSPLHF. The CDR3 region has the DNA TGTGCCAGCAGCGTACTGAATTCACCCCTCCACTTT.

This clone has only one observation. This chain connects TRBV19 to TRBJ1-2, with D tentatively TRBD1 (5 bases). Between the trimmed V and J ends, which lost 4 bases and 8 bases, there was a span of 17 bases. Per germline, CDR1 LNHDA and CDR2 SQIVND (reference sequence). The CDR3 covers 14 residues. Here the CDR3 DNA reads TGTGCCAGTAGTACCCCCGGAGGGACGGGCGGCTACACCTTC. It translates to CASSTPGGTGGYTF. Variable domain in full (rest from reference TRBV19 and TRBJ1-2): DGGITQSPKYLFRKEGQNVTLSCEQNLNHDAMYWYRQDPGQGLRLIYYSQIVNDFQKGDIAEGYSVSREKKESFPLTVTSAQKNPTAFYLCASSTPGGTGGYTFGSGTRLTVV.

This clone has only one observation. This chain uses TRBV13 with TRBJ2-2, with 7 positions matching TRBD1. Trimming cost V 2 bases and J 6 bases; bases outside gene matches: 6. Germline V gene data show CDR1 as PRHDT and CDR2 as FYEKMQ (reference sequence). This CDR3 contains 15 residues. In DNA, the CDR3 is TGTGCCAGCAGCTTAAGGGGGCAGAGCGCCGGGGAGCTGTTTTTT. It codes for CASSLRGQSAGELFF.